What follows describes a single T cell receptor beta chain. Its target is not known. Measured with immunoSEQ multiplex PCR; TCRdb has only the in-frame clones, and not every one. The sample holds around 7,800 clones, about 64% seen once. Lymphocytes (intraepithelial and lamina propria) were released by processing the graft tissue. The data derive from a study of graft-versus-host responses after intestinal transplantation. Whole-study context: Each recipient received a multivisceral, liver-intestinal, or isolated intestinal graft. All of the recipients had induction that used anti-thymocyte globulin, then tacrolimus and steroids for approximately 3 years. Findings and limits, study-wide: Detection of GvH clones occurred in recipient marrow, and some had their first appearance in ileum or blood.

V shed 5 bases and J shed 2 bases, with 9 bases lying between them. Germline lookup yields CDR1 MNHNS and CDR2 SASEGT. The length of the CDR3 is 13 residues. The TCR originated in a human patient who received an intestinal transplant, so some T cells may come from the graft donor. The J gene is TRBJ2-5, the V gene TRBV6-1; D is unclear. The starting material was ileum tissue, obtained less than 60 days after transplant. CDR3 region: CASSTSPQETQYF. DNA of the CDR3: TGTGCCAGCAGTACCAGTCCACAAGAGACCCAGTACTTC.